This is a list of T cell receptor beta chains from one sample in a study of cytomegalovirus exposure and HLA in healthy donors. The table came from immunoSEQ multiplex PCR; TCRdb's copy has only in-frame clones and leaves some out. The data contain about 200,000 clones, 75% to 85% of them singletons. The sample was PBMCs. The receptor source for this set is a woman aged 45-65 years in good health and CMV-seropositive. Both conserved end residues are part of each CDR3. D genes are given only for firm matches. Some rows mark clone size as missing; the rest say once, few, many or name a class of expanded clone.

clone_size	v_call	d_call	j_call	cdr3_aa	cdr3_nt
.	TRBV4-1	TRBD2	TRBJ2-1	CASSPSVLSGGGEQFF	TGCGCCAGCAGCCCCAGCGTCCTTAGCGGGGGGGGTGAGCAGTTCTTC
.	TRBV7-2	.	TRBJ2-5	CASSLGGPPGTQYF	TGTGCCAGCAGCCTAGGGGGGCCCCCGGGGACCCAGTACTTC
.	TRBV5-4	TRBD1	TRBJ1-2	CASRTGTGTNYGYTF	TGTGCCAGCAGAACCGGGACAGGGACTAACTATGGCTACACCTTC
.	TRBV18	TRBD1	TRBJ1-2	CASSQGQGEIYGYTF	TGTGCCAGCTCACAGGGACAGGGGGAAATCTATGGCTACACCTTC
once	TRBV7-2	.	TRBJ1-1	CASSLRGGANTEAFF	TGTGCCAGCAGCCTCCGGGGGGGGGCCAACACTGAAGCTTTCTTT
.	TRBV28	.	TRBJ2-7	CASSPPRGYEQYF	TGTGCCAGCAGCCCCCCCAGGGGATACGAGCAGTACTTC
.	TRBV12-5	.	TRBJ1-2	CASGLGSYGYTF	TGTGCTAGTGGTTTAGGGAGCTATGGCTACACCTTC
once	TRBV4-3	TRBD1	TRBJ2-7	CASSQGGTGGYEQYF	TGCGCCAGCAGCCAAGGGGGGACAGGGGGGTACGAGCAGTACTTC
.	TRBV28	TRBD1	TRBJ2-2	CASSPGGTVSGELFF	TGTGCCAGCAGCCCAGGGGGCACAGTATCCGGGGAGCTGTTTTTT
few	TRBV4-1	TRBD1	TRBJ1-5	CASSPGQGNQPQHF	TGCGCCAGCAGCCCGGGACAGGGCAATCAGCCCCAGCATTTT
.	TRBV5-1	.	TRBJ2-6	CASSVDRWHGGANGLTF	TGCGCCAGCAGCGTGGACAGGTGGCATGGCGGGGCCAACGGCCTGACTTTC
.	TRBV6-5	.	TRBJ1-4	CASNRLGGEKLFF	TGTGCCAGCAACAGGTTGGGGGGTGAAAAACTGTTTTTT
once	TRBV30	TRBD1	TRBJ2-5	CAWSKGAFEVETQYF	TGTGCCTGGAGCAAGGGGGCTTTCGAGGTTGAGACCCAGTACTTC
.	TRBV5-4	TRBD1	TRBJ1-1	CASSLEPTGYGGTEAFF	TGTGCCAGCAGCTTGGAACCGACAGGGTACGGAGGCACTGAAGCTTTCTTT
.	TRBV10-3	.	TRBJ2-1	CATLTGRSYNEQFF	TGTGCCACCTTAACAGGGCGGTCCTACAATGAGCAGTTCTTC